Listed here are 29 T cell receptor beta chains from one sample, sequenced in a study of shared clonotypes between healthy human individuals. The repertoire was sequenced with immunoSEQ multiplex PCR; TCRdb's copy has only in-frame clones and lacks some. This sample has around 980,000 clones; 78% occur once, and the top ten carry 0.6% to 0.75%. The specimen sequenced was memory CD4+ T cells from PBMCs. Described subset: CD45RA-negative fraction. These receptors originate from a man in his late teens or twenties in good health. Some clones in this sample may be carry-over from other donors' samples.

CDR3 residues: CASSDPTSGSRHEQYF. Here the CDR3 DNA reads TGTGCCAGCAGTGACCCGACTAGCGGGAGTCGCCACGAGCAGTACTTC. V gene TRBV27 combines with J gene TRBJ2-7; TRBD2 matches 12 bases. The CDR3 contains 16 residues. In germline, CDR1 is MNHEY, CDR2 SMNVEV (reference sequence). The V gene end was trimmed by 5 bases and the J gene end by 5 bases; junction bases not matched to a gene: 10.

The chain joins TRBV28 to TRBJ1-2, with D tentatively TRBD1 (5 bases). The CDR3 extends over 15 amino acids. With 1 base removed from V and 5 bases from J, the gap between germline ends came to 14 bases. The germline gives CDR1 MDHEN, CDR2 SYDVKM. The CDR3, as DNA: TGTGCCAGCAGTTTATCCGACGGGACGGGGTATGGCTACACCTTC. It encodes CASSLSDGTGYGYTF.

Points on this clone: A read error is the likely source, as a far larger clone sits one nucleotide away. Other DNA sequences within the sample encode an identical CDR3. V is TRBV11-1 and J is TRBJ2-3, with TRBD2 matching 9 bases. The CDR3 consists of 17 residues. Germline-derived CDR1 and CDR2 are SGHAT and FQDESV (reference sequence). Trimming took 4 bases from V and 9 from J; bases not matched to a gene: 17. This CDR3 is CASSYIAAGGPQDTQYF. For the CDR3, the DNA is TGTGCCAGCAGCTACATTGCGGCGGGAGGGCCCCAAGACACGCAGTATTTT. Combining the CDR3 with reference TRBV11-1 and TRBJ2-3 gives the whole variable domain EAEVAQSPRYKITEKSQAVAFWCDPISGHATLYWYRQILGQGPELLVQFQDESVVDDSQLPKDRFSAERLKGVDSTLKIQPAELGDSAMYLCASSYIAAGGPQDTQYFGPGTRLTVL.

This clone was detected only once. CDR3 in amino acids: CASSYSSANTGELFF. The CDR3 DNA reads as TGTGCCAGCAGTTACTCCTCCGCCAACACCGGGGAGCTGTTTTTT. The chain couples TRBV6-6 to TRBJ2-2, with D hard to call. CDR1 is MNHNY, CDR2 SVGAGI, per germline (reference sequence). The CDR3 totals 15 residues. Trimming left V 0 bases short and J 2 bases short, with 7 bases between.

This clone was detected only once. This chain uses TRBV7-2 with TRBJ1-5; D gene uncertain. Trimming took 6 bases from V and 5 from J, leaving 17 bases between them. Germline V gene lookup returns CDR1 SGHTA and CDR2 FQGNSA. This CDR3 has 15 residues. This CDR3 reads CASSARAGNDQPQHF. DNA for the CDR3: TGTGCCAGCAGTGCCCGAGCGGGGAATGATCAGCCCCAGCATTTT.

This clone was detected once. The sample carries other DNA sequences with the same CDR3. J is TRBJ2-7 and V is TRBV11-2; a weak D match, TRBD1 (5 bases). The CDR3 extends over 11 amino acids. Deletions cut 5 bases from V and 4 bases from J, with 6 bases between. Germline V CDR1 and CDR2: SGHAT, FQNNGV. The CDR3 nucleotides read TGTGCCAGCAGCCCAGGGTACGAGCAGTACTTC. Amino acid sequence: CASSPGYEQYF.

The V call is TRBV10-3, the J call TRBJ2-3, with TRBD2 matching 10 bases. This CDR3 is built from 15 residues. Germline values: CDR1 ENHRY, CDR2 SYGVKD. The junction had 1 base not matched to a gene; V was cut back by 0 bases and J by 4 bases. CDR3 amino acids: CAISESSGRSDTQYF. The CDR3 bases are TGTGCCATCAGTGAGTCTAGCGGGAGGTCAGATACGCAGTATTTT.

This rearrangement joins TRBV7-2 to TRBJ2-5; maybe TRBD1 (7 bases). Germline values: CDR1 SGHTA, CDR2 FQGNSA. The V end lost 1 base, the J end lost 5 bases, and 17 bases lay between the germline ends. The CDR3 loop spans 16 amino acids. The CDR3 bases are TGTGCCAGCAGCTTAGTTAATTGGGCAGGGGGGGAGACCCAGTACTTC. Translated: CASSLVNWAGGETQYF.

DNA for the CDR3: TGTGCCAGTAGCTGGGGCAGTAACTATGGCTACACCTTC. This sequence encodes CASSWGSNYGYTF. The rearrangement joins TRBV28 to TRBJ1-2; tentatively, D is TRBD1 (5 bases). Germline CDR1 and CDR2: MDHEN and SYDVKM. The V gene lost 9 bases and the J gene lost 1 base, with 12 bases spanning the gap. This CDR3 has 13 amino acids.

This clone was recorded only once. This CDR3 is CASSLALAGGADTQYF. For the CDR3, the DNA is TGCGCCAGCAGCTTGGCGCTAGCGGGAGGGGCGGATACGCAGTATTTT. The genes are TRBV5-1 and TRBJ2-3, with 12 bases aligning to TRBD2. Germline CDR1 reads SGHRS; CDR2 reads YFSETQ. With 0 bases clipped from V and 6 bases from J, the junction kept 5 bases outside the gene matches. The CDR3 runs to 16 residues.

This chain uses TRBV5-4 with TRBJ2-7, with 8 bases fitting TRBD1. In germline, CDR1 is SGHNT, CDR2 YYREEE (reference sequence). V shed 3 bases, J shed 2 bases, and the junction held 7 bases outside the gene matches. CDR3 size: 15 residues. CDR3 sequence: CASSSSTGATYEQYF. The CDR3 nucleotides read TGTGCCAGCAGCTCCTCGACAGGGGCTACCTACGAGCAGTACTTC. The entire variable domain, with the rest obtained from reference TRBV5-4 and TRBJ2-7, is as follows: ETGVTQSPTHLIKTRGQQVTLRCSSQSGHNTVSWYQQALGQGPQFIFQYYREEENGRGNFPPRFSGLQFPNYSSELNVNALELDDSALYLCASSSSTGATYEQYFGPGTRLTVT.

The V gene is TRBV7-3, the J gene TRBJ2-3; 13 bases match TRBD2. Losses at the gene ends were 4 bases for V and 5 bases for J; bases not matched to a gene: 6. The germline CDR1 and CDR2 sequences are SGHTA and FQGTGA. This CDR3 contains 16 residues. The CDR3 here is CASSSGLAGLGDTQYF. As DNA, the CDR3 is TGTGCCAGCAGCTCGGGACTAGCGGGATTAGGAGATACGCAGTATTTT.

CDR3 sequence reads: CASKPGDVTDTQYF. CDR3 nucleotide sequence: TGTGCCAGCAAGCCCGGGGATGTGACAGATACGCAGTATTTT. This sequence joins TRBV6-6 and TRBJ2-3; tentatively, D is TRBD2 (5 bases). The length of the CDR3 is 14 residues. Germline V CDR1 and CDR2: MNHNY, SVGAGI (reference sequence). The V and J ends lost 7 bases and 3 bases respectively, with 14 bases between them.

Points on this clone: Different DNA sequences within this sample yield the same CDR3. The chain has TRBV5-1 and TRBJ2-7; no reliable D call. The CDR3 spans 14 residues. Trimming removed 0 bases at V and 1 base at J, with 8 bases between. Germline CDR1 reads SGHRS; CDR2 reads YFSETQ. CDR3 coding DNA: TGCGCCAGCAGCTTGGCAGGCAGATCCTACGAGCAGTACTTC. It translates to CASSLAGRSYEQYF.

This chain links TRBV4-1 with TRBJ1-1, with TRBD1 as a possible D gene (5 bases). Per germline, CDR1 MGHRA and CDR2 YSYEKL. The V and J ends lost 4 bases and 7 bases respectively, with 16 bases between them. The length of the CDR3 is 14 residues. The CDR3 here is CASSPYRGAGEAFF. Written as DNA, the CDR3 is TGCGCCAGCAGCCCCTACCGGGGCGCCGGTGAAGCTTTCTTT.

CDR3 sequence: CATSREGTGTPLSHTQYF. CDR3 sequence (DNA): TGTGCCACCAGCAGAGAAGGGACAGGGACGCCCCTCTCCCATACGCAGTATTTT. The rearrangement links TRBV15 to TRBJ2-3; 9 bases agree with TRBD1. Germline V gene lookup returns CDR1 LNHNV and CDR2 YYDKDF (reference sequence). This CDR3 comprises 18 residues. The trim removed 0 bases at V and 7 bases at J, leaving 14 bases unmatched.

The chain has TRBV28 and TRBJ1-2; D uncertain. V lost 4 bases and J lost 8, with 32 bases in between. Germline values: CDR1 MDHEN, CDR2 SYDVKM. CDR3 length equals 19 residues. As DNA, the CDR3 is TGTGCCAGCAGTTCGCTCGGGTATGGTTCCCCTCGGTCTCTTGGCGGCTACACCTTC. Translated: CASSSLGYGSPRSLGGYTF.

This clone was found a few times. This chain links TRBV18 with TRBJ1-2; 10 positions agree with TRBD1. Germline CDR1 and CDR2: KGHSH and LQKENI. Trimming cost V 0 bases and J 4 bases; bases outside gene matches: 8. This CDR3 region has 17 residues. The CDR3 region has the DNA TGTGCCAGCTCACCACCGGGACAGGGGAGACTCGCCTATGGCTACACCTTC. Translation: CASSPPGQGRLAYGYTF.

CDR3 sequence reads: CASRIDGRGRAFF. CDR3 DNA sequence: TGTGCCAGCAGGATCGATGGGAGGGGTCGAGCTTTCTTT. This chain uses TRBV6-1 with TRBJ1-1; D might be TRBD1 (5 bases). The V gene's germline CDR1 is MNHNS and CDR2 SASEGT. The germline V and J ends were trimmed by 6 bases and 10 bases, with 18 bases remaining between them. The CDR3 loop spans 13 amino acids.

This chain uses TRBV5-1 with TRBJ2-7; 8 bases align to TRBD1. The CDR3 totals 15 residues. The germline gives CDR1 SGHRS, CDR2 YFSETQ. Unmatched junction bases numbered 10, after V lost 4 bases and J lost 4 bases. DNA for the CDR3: TGCGCCAGCAGCCCGGCCGGGACAGGCATATACGAGCAGTACTTC. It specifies CASSPAGTGIYEQYF.

CDR3 DNA: TGTGCCAGCAGTTTAGGGTCAGGGAGCTATGGCTACACCTTC. It encodes CASSLGSGSYGYTF. The V gene is TRBV28, the J gene TRBJ1-2; a weak D match, TRBD1 (5 bases). The CDR3 is 14 amino acids. The germline V and J ends were trimmed by 2 bases and 4 bases, with 11 bases remaining between them. Germline CDR1 reads MDHEN; CDR2 reads SYDVKM.

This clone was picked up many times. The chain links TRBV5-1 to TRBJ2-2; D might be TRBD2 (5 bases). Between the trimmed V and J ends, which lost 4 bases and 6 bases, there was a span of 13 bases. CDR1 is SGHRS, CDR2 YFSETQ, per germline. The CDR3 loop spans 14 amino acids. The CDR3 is CASSPSEVAGELFF. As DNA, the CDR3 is TGCGCCAGCAGCCCCTCGGAGGTTGCCGGGGAGCTGTTTTTT.

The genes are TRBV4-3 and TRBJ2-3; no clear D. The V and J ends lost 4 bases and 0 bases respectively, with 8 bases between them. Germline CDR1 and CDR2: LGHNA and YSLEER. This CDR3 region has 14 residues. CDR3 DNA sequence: TGCGCCAGCAGCCTTGCCCGTAGCACAGATACGCAGTATTTT. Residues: CASSLARSTDTQYF.

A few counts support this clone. The CDR3 DNA sequence: TGTGCCAGCAGTTGGAACGGACCCGGGGAGCTGTTTTTT. As protein: CASSWNGPGELFF. The V and J genes are TRBV27 and TRBJ2-2; D remains unclear. Germline assignment: CDR1 MNHEY and CDR2 SMNVEV (reference sequence). Trimming took 4 bases from V and 6 from J, leaving 9 bases between them. The CDR3 extends over 13 amino acids.

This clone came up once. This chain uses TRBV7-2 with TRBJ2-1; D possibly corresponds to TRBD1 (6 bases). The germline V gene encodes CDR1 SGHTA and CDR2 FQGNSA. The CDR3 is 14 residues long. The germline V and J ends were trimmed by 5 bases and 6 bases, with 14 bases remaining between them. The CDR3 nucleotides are TGTGCCAGCAGCCAGGGGTCAGGTCTCAATGAGCAGTTCTTC. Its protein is CASSQGSGLNEQFF. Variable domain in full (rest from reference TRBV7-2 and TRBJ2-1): GAGVSQSPSNKVTEKGKDVELRCDPISGHTALYWYRQSLGQGLEFLIYFQGNSAPDKSGLPSDRFSAERTGGSVSTLTIQRTQQEDSAVYLCASSQGSGLNEQFFGPGTRLTVL.

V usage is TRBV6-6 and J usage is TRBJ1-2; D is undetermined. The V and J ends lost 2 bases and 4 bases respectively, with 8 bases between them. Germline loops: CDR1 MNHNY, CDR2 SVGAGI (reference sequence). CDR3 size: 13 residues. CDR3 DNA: TGTGCCAGCAGTTACGCAGATACCTATGGCTACACCTTC. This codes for CASSYADTYGYTF.

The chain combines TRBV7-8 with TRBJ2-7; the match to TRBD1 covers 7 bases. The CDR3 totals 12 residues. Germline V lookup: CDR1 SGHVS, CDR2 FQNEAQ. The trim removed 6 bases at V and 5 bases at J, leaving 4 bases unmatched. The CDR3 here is CASSRQGDEQYF. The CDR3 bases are TGTGCCAGCAGTCGACAGGGAGACGAGCAGTACTTC.

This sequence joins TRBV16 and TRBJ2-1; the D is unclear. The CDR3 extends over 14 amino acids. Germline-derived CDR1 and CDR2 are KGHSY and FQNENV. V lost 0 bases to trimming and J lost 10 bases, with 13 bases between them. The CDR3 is CASSQSMLEGEQFF. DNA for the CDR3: TGTGCCAGCAGCCAATCTATGCTAGAAGGAGAGCAGTTCTTC.

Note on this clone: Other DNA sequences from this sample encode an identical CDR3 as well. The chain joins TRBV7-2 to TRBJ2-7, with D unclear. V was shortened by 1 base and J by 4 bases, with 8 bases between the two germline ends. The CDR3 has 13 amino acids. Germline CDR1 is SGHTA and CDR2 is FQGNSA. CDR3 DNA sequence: TGTGCCAGCAGCTTAGTGGGTGGGTACGAGCAGTACTTC. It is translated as CASSLVGGYEQYF.